These 24 T cell receptor beta chains share one sample of origin, sequenced in a study of neurological immune-mediated disorders. TCRdb itself ran the 5' RACE reads through MiXCR, one entry per CDR3 protein. Among tens of thousands of distinct CDR3 sequences listed, approximately 2.7% were seen once. What was sequenced was PBMCs. The receptors shown here come from a woman aged 50 to 65 with multiple sclerosis.

This clonotype showed up many times. The V gene is TRBV29-1, the J gene TRBJ2-1, with TRBD2 identical over 9 bases. CDR3 length: 17 residues. CDR1 SQVTM and CDR2 ANQGSEA come from the germline V gene. The V segment lost 5 bases and the J segment 3 bases; nucleotides outside the gene matches: 14. CDR3 nucleotide sequence: TGCAGCGTTACCCAGGGGACTCGCGGGAGGGGCTACAATGAGCAGTTCTTC. Residues: CSVTQGTRGRGYNEQFF.

The chain employs TRBV10-3 and TRBJ2-5; D unresolved. V lost 2 bases to trimming and J lost 5 bases, with 6 bases between them. The V gene's germline CDR1 is ENHRY and CDR2 SYGVKD. This CDR3 is built from 12 residues. Here the CDR3 DNA reads TGTGCCATCAGTGAGGAAGGGGAGACCCAGTACTTC. Protein product: CAISEEGETQYF.

This clonotype appeared many times. The genes are TRBV29-1 and TRBJ2-1; TRBD2 aligns across 11 bases. V lost 8 bases, J lost 9 bases, and 9 bases stayed unmatched. The germline gives CDR1 SQVTM, CDR2 ANQGSEA. The CDR3 loop spans 13 amino acids. DNA of the CDR3: TGCAGCTCGGGACTAGCGGACAGGAGTGAGCAGTTCTTC. This translates into CSSGLADRSEQFF.

This clonotype was counted ten times or more. The CDR3 bases are TGCGCCAGCAGCCCGGCGAGGGGAACGAGCGAGACCCAGTACTTC. This encodes CASSPARGTSETQYF. The V and J genes are TRBV5-1 and TRBJ2-5; tentatively, D is TRBD1 or TRBD2 (5 bases each). There are 15 residues in the CDR3. Germline V CDR1 and CDR2: SGHRS, YFSETQ. V lost 4 bases to trimming and J lost 5 bases, with 18 bases between them.

At least ten counts were recorded for this clonotype. The chain links TRBV4-1 to TRBJ2-1; D ambiguous. The CDR3 spans 14 residues. CDR1 and CDR2 (germline): MGHRA, YSYEKL. V gave up 2 bases and J gave up 9 bases, with 14 bases separating them. The CDR3: CASSQTPTLREQFF. For the CDR3, the DNA is TGCGCCAGCAGCCAAACTCCCACGCTCCGTGAGCAGTTCTTC.

This clonotype was seen only a few times. This chain connects TRBV30 to TRBJ2-3, with D tentatively TRBD2 (5 bases). The CDR3 consists of 13 residues. Germline V gives CDR1 GTSNPN, CDR2 SVGIG (reference sequence). The V end lost 3 bases, the J end lost 9 bases, and 16 bases lay between the germline ends. The CDR3 here is CAWRGWETGTQYF. CDR3 DNA: TGTGCCTGGAGGGGCTGGGAAACGGGGACGCAGTATTTT.

This clonotype has only a few counts. One end of the junction varies from germline; a read error may be responsible. V and J are TRBV27 and TRBJ1-5; TRBD1 is a possible D gene (5 bases). The germline V gene has CDR1 MNHEY and CDR2 SMNVEV (reference sequence). The CDR3 length is 12 residues. As DNA, the CDR3 is TGTGCCATATGGGACGGCCGAGGGCCCCAGAATTTT. Protein sequence: CAIWDGRGPQNF.

This clonotype was observed at least ten times. The chain is built from TRBV5-1 and TRBJ2-7, with 7 bases identical to TRBD2. The germline gives CDR1 SGHRS, CDR2 YFSETQ. V was pared by 5 bases and J by 5 bases, with 10 bases of the junction left unmatched. This CDR3 is 14 amino acids long. The CDR3 bases are TGCGCCAGCAGAATGGGAGGGGCCCGGGACGAGCAGTACTTC. Translation gives CASRMGGARDEQYF.

This clonotype occurred many times. This chain links TRBV7-6 with TRBJ2-3; 7 positions match TRBD1. Germline V lookup: CDR1 SGHVS, CDR2 FNYEAQ. The J segment lost 2 bases and the V segment lost 5 bases, leaving 4 bases of the junction unmatched. This CDR3 comprises 14 residues. The CDR3 DNA reads as TGTGCCAGCAGCAACAGGGGCCTCACAGATACGCAGTATTTT. Protein: CASSNRGLTDTQYF.

The table lists this clonotype with many counts. The chain couples TRBV4-2 to TRBJ2-3, with D perhaps matching TRBD2 (6 bases). Trimming cost V 1 base and J 0 bases, with 8 bases left between them. The CDR3 loop spans 15 amino acids. Per germline, CDR1 LGHNA and CDR2 YNFKEQ. The CDR3 spells CASSQAGASTDTQYF. CDR3 nucleotides: TGTGCCAGCAGCCAAGCGGGAGCCAGCACAGATACGCAGTATTTT.

This clonotype was observed a handful of times. The chain couples TRBV7-8 to TRBJ2-7, with 7 bases fitting TRBD1. Trimming took 2 bases from V and 4 from J; bases not matched to a gene: 8. The CDR3 covers 15 residues. Germline assignment: CDR1 SGHVS and CDR2 FQNEAQ. CDR3 sequence: CASSLSAGGQYEQYF. The CDR3 DNA reads TGTGCCAGCAGCTTATCCGCAGGGGGTCAATACGAGCAGTACTTC.

This clonotype was picked up many times. The chain employs TRBV7-6 and TRBJ2-1; D ambiguous. The CDR3 loop spans 12 amino acids. Germline V gives CDR1 SGHVS, CDR2 FNYEAQ. V lost 5 bases and J lost 6, with 8 bases in between. The CDR3, as DNA: TGTGCCAGCAGCCCTAATGGCAATGAGCAGTTCTTC. Protein product: CASSPNGNEQFF.

This clonotype was detected ten times or more. The chain combines TRBV20-1 with TRBJ1-1; D not resolved. V lost 1 base and J lost 3, with 12 bases in between. From germline, CDR1 is DFQATT and CDR2 SNEGSKA (reference sequence). This CDR3 region has 14 residues. The CDR3 reads CSARVKGLDTEAFF. The CDR3 coding sequence is TGCAGTGCTAGAGTTAAGGGTCTCGACACTGAAGCTTTCTTT.

This clonotype was found many times. Here the CDR3 DNA reads TGTGCCAGCAGCCCCCTTTTGGGGGGGCAGAGCTCCTACAATGAGCAGTTCTTC. Residues: CASSPLLGGQSSYNEQFF. The chain links TRBV7-9 to TRBJ2-1, with D possibly matching TRBD2 (7 bases). Trimming removed 5 bases at V and 0 bases at J, with 20 bases between. This CDR3 comprises 18 residues. CDR1 and CDR2 (germline): SEHNR, FQNEAQ (reference sequence).

This clonotype was found a few times. This chain uses TRBV12-3 or TRBV12-4 with TRBJ1-1; D is ambiguous. The CDR3 is made up of 15 amino acids. Trimming took off 6 bases at V and 1 base at J, with 15 bases between the two ends. This chain's CDR3 is CASSPRIGRNTEAFF. CDR3 coding DNA: TGTGCCAGCAGCCCCCGGATCGGCAGGAACACTGAAGCTTTCTTT.

This clonotype was observed at least ten times. The chain uses TRBV2 and TRBJ2-1; D is perhaps TRBD1 or TRBD2 (5 bases each). The CDR3 extends over 14 amino acids. With 6 bases removed from V and 9 bases from J, the gap between germline ends came to 18 bases. CDR1 SNHLY and CDR2 FYNNEI come from the germline V gene. The DNA of the CDR3 is TGTGCCAGCAGATCCGGGACCACCCACAGTGAGCAGTTCTTC. Protein product: CASRSGTTHSEQFF.

This clonotype was seen ten or more times. The J gene is TRBJ2-7, the V gene TRBV6-2 or TRBV6-3; 10 positions agree with TRBD1. The CDR3 covers 15 residues. The V gene's germline CDR1 is MNHEY and CDR2 SVGEGT. Trimming cost V 10 bases and J 5 bases; bases outside gene matches: 14. In DNA, the CDR3 is TGTGCCACTCATCACCGGGACAGGGGAGGCCACGAGCAGTACTTC. Encoded protein: CATHHRDRGGHEQYF.

This clonotype was recorded a few times. Possible read error: a much larger clone is one base away. The chain uses TRBV11-2 and TRBJ2-6; 7 positions match TRBD1. This CDR3 has 15 residues. Trimming took 4 bases from V and 2 from J; bases not matched to a gene: 2. From germline, CDR1 is SGHAT and CDR2 FQNNGV. CDR3 loop: CASSSQGAGANVLTF. The DNA for the CDR3 is TGTGCCAGCAGCTCCCAGGGGGCTGGGGCCAACGTCCTGACTTTC. Using reference TRBV11-2 and TRBJ2-6 for the parts outside the CDR3, the full variable domain is EAGVAQSPRYKIIEKRQSVAFWCNPISGHATLYWYQQILGQGPKLLIQFQNNGVVDDSQLPKDRFSAERLKGVDSTLKIQPAKLEDSAVYLCASSSQGAGANVLTFGAGSRLTVL.

This clonotype was seen many times. The rearrangement joins TRBV20-1 to TRBJ2-3, with no clear D. V gave up 3 bases and J gave up 0 bases, with 10 bases separating them. Germline V gene sequence: CDR1 DFQATT, CDR2 SNEGSKA (reference sequence). The CDR3 sequence is 14 residues long. The CDR3 protein is CSASYSPSTDTQYF. CDR3 DNA sequence: TGCAGTGCTAGTTATAGCCCTAGCACAGATACGCAGTATTTT.

This clonotype was picked up many times. CDR3 in DNA: TGCAGTGCTAGGCGGGCCACCTCTAACTATGGCTACACCTTC. It translates to CSARRATSNYGYTF. The chain recombines TRBV20-1 with TRBJ1-2; D unresolved. The CDR3 has 14 residues. Germline assignment: CDR1 DFQATT and CDR2 SNEGSKA (reference sequence). With 3 bases removed from V and 0 bases from J, the gap between germline ends came to 11 bases.

V and J are TRBV12-3 or TRBV12-4 and TRBJ1-1; D call uncertain. This CDR3 contains 13 residues. The V end was cut by 5 bases, the J end by 1 base, with 8 bases between. The CDR3 DNA reads TGTGCCAGCAGTCCCGGAACGAACACTGAAGCTTTCTTT. Amino acids: CASSPGTNTEAFF.

This clonotype occurred a few times. The chain is built from TRBV4-3 and TRBJ2-7; 7 bases align to TRBD1. Germline CDR1 LGHNA, CDR2 YSLEER. This CDR3 contains 15 residues. Trimming at V came to 1 base and at J to 3 bases, leaving 6 bases not matched to a gene. CDR3 coding DNA: TGCGCCAGCAGCCAAGCCCCCAGGGGGAACTACGAGCAGTACTTC. Protein product: CASSQAPRGNYEQYF.

The sample holds many counts of this clonotype. V usage is TRBV7-9 and J usage is TRBJ1-3, with 9 bases fitting TRBD1. The V gene end was trimmed by 5 bases and the J gene end by 3 bases; junction bases not matched to a gene: 8. This CDR3 is 16 amino acids long. The V gene's germline CDR1 is SEHNR and CDR2 FQNEAQ (reference sequence). The CDR3 DNA reads TGTGCCAGCAGCCCAATTACAGGGGGCCATGGAAACACCATATATTTT. Its translation: CASSPITGGHGNTIYF.

This clonotype has at least ten counts. The V gene is TRBV5-1, the J gene TRBJ2-1; TRBD1 might be the D (6 bases). The CDR3 covers 14 residues. Trimming removed 6 bases from V and 9 bases from J, with 19 bases in between. CDR1 and CDR2 from the germline V gene are SGHRS and YFSETQ. Here the CDR3 DNA reads TGCGCCAGCAAGAGTACAGGGTCATGGGGTGAGCAGTTCTTC. It translates to CASKSTGSWGEQFF. The complete variable domain, with remaining parts taken from reference TRBV5-1 and TRBJ2-1, reads KAGVTQTPRYLIKTRGQQVTLSCSPISGHRSVSWYQQTPGQGLQFLFEYFSETQRNKGNFPGRFSGRQFSNSRSEMNVSTLELGDSALYLCASKSTGSWGEQFFGPGTRLTVL.